One sample yielded the 3 T cell receptor beta chains listed below, sequenced in a study of T cell repertoires in cytomegalovirus infection. TCRdb re-analysed the reads in MiXCR, keeping a single row per CDR3 protein. Altogether more than 650,000 distinct CDR3 sequences are present, approximately 40% being singletons, with the ten largest covering about 2.8%. The specimen was PBMCs. These receptors all come from a human donor in good health (CMV status not recorded). Some clones in this sample may be carry-over from other donors' samples.

The V gene is TRBV20-1, the J gene TRBJ2-3, with D perhaps TRBD2 (6 bases). The V gene lost 0 bases and the J gene lost 2 bases, with 9 bases spanning the gap. Germline V gene data show CDR1 as DFQATT and CDR2 as SNEGSKA (reference sequence). CDR3 length: 14 residues. DNA of the CDR3: TGCAGTGCTAGAGAGCGGGGACTCACAGATACGCAGTATTTT. Translation gives CSARERGLTDTQYF.

The chain combines TRBV7-2 with TRBJ2-5, with TRBD1 matching over 9 bases. This CDR3 is 15 amino acids long. The V gene's germline CDR1 is SGHTA and CDR2 FQGNSA. The ends lost 5 bases at V and 5 bases at J; junction bases unmatched: 9. CDR3 loop: CASSVTGGAGETQYF. DNA for the CDR3: TGTGCCAGCAGCGTAACAGGGGGCGCGGGGGAGACCCAGTACTTC.

J is TRBJ2-4 and V is TRBV2; the D call may be TRBD1 or TRBD2 (5 bases each). Germline-derived CDR1 and CDR2 are SNHLY and FYNNEI. The CDR3 has 16 residues. V gave up 2 bases and J gave up 0 bases, with 11 bases separating them. DNA for the CDR3: TGTGCCAGCAGTGAAAGGTCTGGGGGAGCCAAAAACATTCAGTACTTC. As protein: CASSERSGGAKNIQYF.